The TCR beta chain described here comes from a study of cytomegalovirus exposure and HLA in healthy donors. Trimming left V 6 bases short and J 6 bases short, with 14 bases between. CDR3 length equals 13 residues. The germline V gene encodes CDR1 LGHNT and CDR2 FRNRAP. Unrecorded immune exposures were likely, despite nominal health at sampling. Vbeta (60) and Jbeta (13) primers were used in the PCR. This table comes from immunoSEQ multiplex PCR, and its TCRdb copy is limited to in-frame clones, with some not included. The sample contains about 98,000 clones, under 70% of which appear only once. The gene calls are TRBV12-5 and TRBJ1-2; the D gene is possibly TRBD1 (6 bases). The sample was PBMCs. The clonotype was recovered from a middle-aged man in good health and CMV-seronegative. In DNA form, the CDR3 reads TGTGCTAGTGGCCACACAGGGTCCAATGGCTACACCTTC. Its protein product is CASGHTGSNGYTF.